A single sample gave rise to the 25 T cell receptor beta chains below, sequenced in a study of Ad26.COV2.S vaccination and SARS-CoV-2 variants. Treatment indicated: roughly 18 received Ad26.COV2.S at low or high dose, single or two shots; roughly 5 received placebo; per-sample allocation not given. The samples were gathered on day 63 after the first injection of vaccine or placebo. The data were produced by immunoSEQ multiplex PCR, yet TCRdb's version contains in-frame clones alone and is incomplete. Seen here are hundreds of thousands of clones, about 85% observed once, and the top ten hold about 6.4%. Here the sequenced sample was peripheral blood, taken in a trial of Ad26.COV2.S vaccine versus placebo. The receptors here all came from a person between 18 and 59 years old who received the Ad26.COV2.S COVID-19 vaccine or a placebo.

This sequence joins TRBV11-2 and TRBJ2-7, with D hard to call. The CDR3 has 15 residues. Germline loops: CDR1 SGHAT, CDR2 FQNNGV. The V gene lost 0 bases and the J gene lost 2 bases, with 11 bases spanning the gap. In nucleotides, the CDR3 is TGTGCCAGCAGCTTAGATGTAGGCAGACCCTACGAGCAGTACTTC. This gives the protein CASSLDVGRPYEQYF.

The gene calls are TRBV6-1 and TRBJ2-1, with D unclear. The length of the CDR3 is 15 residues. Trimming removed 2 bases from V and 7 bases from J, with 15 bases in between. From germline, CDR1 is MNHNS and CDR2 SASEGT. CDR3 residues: CASSELGVGKNEQFF. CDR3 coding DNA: TGTGCCAGCAGTGAACTAGGAGTGGGAAAAAATGAGCAGTTCTTC.

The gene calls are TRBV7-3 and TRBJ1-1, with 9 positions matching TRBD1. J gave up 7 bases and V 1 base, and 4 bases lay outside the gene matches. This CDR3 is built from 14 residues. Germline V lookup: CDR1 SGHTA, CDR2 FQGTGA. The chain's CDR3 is CASSLRDRAHEAFF. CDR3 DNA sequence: TGTGCCAGCAGCTTAAGGGACAGGGCCCATGAAGCTTTCTTT.

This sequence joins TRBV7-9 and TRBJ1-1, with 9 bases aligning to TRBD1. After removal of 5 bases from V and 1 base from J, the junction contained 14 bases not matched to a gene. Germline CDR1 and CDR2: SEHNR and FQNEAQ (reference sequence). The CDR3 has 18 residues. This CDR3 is CASSRRPTTGGRNTEAFF. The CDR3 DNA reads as TGTGCCAGCAGCCGACGACCAACGACAGGGGGAAGGAACACTGAAGCTTTCTTT.

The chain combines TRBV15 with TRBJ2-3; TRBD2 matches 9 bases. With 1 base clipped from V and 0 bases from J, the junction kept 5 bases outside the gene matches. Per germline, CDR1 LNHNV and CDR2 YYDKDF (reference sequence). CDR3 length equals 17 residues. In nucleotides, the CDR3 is TGTGCCACCAGCAGAGGTCCGCTAGCGGGGAGCACAGATACGCAGTATTTT. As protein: CATSRGPLAGSTDTQYF.

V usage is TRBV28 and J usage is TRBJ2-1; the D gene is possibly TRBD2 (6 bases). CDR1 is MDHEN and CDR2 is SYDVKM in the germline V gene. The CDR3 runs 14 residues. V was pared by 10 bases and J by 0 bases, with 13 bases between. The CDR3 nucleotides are TGTGCCATCGGGGGTTTTTCCTCCTACAATGAGCAGTTCTTC. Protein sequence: CAIGGFSSYNEQFF.

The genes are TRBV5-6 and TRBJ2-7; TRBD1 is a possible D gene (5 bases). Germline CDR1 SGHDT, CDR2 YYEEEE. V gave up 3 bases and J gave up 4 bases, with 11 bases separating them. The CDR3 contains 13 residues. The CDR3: CASSYAGLYEQYF. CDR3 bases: TGTGCCAGCAGCTATGCAGGGTTGTACGAGCAGTACTTC.

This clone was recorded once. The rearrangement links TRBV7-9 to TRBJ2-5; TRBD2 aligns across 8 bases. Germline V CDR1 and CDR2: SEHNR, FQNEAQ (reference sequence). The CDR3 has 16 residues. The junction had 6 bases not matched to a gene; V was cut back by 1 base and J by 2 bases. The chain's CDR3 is CASSLDRRGVQETQYF. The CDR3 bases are TGTGCCAGCAGCTTAGATCGGCGGGGGGTTCAAGAGACCCAGTACTTC.

CDR3 amino acids: CASGIANTGELFF. The CDR3 DNA follows: TGTGCCAGCGGTATCGCGAACACCGGGGAGCTGTTTTTT. The chain has TRBV9 and TRBJ2-2; D uncertain. The germline V gene has CDR1 SGDLS and CDR2 YYNGEE. V was pared by 7 bases and J by 0 bases, with 7 bases between. This CDR3 has 13 amino acids.

The CDR3 DNA reads TGTGCCAGCAGTGTCCACACAGGGAACACTGAAGCTTTCTTT. This gives the protein CASSVHTGNTEAFF. The chain has TRBV2 and TRBJ1-1, with D maybe TRBD1 (5 bases). Trimming removed 4 bases at V and 1 base at J, with 10 bases between. This CDR3 region has 14 residues. Germline loops: CDR1 SNHLY, CDR2 FYNNEI.

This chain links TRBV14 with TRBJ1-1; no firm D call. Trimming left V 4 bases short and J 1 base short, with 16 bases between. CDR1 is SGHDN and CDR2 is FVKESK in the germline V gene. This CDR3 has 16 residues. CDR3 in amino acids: CASSPFTNTPNTEAFF. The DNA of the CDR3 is TGTGCCAGCAGCCCTTTCACTAATACCCCGAACACTGAAGCTTTCTTT.

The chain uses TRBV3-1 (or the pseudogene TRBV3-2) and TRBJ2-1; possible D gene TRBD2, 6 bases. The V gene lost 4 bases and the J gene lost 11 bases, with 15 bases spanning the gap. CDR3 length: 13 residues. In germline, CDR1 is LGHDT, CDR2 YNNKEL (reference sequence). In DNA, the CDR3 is TGTGCCAGCAGCCCTATAAAGGAGGGTCAGCAGTTCTTC. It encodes CASSPIKEGQQFF.

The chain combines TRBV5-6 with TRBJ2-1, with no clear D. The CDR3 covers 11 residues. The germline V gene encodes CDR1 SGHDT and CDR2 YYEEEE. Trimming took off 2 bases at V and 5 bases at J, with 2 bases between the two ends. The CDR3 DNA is TGTGCCAGCAGCTTTAACAATGAGCAGTTCTTC. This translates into CASSFNNEQFF.

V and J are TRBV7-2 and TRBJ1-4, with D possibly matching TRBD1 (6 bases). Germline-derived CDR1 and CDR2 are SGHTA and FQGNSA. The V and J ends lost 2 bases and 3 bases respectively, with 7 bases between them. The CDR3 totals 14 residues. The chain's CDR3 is CASSLYRANEKLFF. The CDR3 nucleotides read TGTGCCAGCAGCTTATACAGGGCTAATGAAAAACTGTTTTTT.

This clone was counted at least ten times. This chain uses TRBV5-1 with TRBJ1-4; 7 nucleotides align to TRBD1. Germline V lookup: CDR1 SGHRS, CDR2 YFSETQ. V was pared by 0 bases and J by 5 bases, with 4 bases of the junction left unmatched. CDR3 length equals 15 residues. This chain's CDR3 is CASSLVQGENEKLFF. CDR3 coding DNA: TGCGCCAGCAGCTTGGTGCAGGGGGAGAATGAAAAACTGTTTTTT.

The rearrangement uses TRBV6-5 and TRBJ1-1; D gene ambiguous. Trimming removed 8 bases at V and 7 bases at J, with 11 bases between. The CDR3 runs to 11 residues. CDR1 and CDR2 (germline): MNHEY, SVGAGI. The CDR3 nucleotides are TGTGCCAGCCTTAGGGCGGGTGAAGCTTTCTTT. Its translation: CASLRAGEAFF.

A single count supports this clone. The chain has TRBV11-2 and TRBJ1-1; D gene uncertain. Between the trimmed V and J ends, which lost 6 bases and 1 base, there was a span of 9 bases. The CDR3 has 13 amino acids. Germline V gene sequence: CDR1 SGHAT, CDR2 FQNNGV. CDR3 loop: CASSVRENTEAFF. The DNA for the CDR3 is TGTGCCAGCAGTGTTAGGGAGAACACTGAAGCTTTCTTT.

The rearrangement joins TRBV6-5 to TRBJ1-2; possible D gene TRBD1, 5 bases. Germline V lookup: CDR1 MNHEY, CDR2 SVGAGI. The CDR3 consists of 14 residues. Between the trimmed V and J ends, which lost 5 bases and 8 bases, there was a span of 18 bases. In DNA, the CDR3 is TGTGCCAGCAGTACGCCCTCTGGGGGGGACGGCTACACCTTC. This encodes CASSTPSGGDGYTF.

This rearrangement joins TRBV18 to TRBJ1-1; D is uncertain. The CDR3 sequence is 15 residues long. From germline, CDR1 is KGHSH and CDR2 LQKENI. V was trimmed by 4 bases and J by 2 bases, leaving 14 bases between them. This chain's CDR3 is CASSQLRLGNTEAFF. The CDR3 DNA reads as TGTGCCAGCTCACAACTCCGACTTGGCAACACTGAAGCTTTCTTT.

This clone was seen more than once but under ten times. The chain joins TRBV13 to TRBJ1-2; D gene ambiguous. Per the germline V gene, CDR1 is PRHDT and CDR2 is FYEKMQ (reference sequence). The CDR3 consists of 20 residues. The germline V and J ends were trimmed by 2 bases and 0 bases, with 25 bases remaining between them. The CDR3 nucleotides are TGTGCCAGCAGCTTAAAAACCCTAACCTTGCCGGACTTGGCTAACTATGGCTACACCTTC. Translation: CASSLKTLTLPDLANYGYTF.

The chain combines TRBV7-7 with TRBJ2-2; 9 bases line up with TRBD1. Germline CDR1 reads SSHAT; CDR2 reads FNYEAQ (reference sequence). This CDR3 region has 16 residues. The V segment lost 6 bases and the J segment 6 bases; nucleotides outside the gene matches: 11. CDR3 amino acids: CASSLNGQGIPGELFF. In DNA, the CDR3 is TGTGCCAGCAGTTTGAACGGACAGGGGATCCCCGGGGAGCTGTTTTTT. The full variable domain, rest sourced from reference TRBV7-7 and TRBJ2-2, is GAGVSQSPRYKVTKRGQDVTLRCDPISSHATLYWYQQALGQGPEFLTYFNYEAQPDKSGLPSDRFSAERPEGSISTLTIQRTEQRDSAMYRCASSLNGQGIPGELFFGEGSRLTVL.

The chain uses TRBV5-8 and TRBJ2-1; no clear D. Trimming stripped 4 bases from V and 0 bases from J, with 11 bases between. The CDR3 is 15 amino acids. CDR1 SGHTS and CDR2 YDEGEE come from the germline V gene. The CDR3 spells CASSEELSSYNEQFF. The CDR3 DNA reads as TGTGCCAGCAGCGAGGAATTGAGCTCCTACAATGAGCAGTTCTTC.

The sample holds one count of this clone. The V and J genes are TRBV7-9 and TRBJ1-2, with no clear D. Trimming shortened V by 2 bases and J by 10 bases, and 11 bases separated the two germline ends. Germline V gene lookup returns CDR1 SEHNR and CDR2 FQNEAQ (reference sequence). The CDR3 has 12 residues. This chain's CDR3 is CASSLPPGIYTF. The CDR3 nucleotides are TGTGCCAGCAGCTTACCCCCTGGGATCTACACCTTC. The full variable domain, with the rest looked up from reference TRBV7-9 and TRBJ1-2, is DTGVSQNPRHKITKRGQNVTFRCDPISEHNRLYWYRQTLGQGPEFLTYFQNEAQLEKSRLLSDRFSAERPKGSFSTLEIQRTEQGDSAMYLCASSLPPGIYTFGSGTRLTVV.

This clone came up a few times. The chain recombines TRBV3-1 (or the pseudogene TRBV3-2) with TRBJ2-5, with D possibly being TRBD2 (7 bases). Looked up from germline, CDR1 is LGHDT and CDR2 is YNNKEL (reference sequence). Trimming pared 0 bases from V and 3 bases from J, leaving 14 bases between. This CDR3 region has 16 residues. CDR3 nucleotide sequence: TGTGCCAGCAGCCAAGATGGTCGGGGGGCTAAAGAGACCCAGTACTTC. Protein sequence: CASSQDGRGAKETQYF.

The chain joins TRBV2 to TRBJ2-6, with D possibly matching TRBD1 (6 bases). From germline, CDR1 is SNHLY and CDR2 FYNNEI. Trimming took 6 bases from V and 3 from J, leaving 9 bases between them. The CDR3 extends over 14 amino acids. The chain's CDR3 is CASRNRVGANVLTF. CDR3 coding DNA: TGTGCCAGCAGGAACAGGGTTGGGGCCAACGTCCTGACTTTC.